The 31 T cell receptor beta chains below all came from one sample that was sequenced in a study of T cell responses to AZD1222 COVID-19 vaccine. Here immunoSEQ multiplex PCR was the method, and the copy in TCRdb shows in-frame clones only, minus some. The sample yields 180,000 or so clones, about 91% seen once. The material sequenced was peripheral blood, taken 28 days after the second AZD1222 dose. The receptors shown here come from an adult who received the AZD1222 COVID-19 vaccine.

Regarding this clone: Other DNA sequences of this sample code for an identical CDR3. The V gene is TRBV5-1, the J gene TRBJ2-7; D is tentatively TRBD1 or TRBD2 (6 bases each). Germline values: CDR1 SGHRS, CDR2 YFSETQ. The CDR3 extends over 14 amino acids. Trimming took off 0 bases at V and 3 bases at J, with 10 bases between the two ends. In nucleotides, the CDR3 is TGCGCCAGCAGCTTGGGAGAGGGGGGCTACGAGCAGTACTTC. Residues: CASSLGEGGYEQYF.

Points on this clone: The junction departs from the called germline gene at one end, perhaps through a read error. The V gene is TRBV16, the J gene TRBJ2-4; 8 bases line up with TRBD1. Germline V CDR1 and CDR2: KGHSY, FQNENV. The CDR3 has 15 residues. CDR3 in DNA: TGTGCCAGCCGCCAGGGGGCCGGTATGGGAAACATTCAGTACTTC. Translated, it gives CASRQGAGMGNIQYF.

This chain connects TRBV9 to TRBJ2-3; D is unresolved. This CDR3 comprises 12 residues. From germline, CDR1 is SGDLS and CDR2 YYNGEE. V was trimmed by 4 bases and J by 8 bases, leaving 11 bases between them. This CDR3 reads CASSPPSSTQYF. CDR3 DNA sequence: TGTGCCAGCAGCCCCCCCTCTAGTACGCAGTATTTT.

This clone occurred once. This sequence joins TRBV6-6 and TRBJ1-2; maybe TRBD1 (5 bases). The V and J ends lost 11 bases and 3 bases respectively, with 19 bases between them. This CDR3 contains 14 residues. The germline V gene has CDR1 MNHNY and CDR2 SVGAGI (reference sequence). The CDR3 bases are TGTGCCTCCGATATGGTATTGGGGGACTATGGCTACACCTTC. Protein product: CASDMVLGDYGYTF.

The chain joins TRBV9 to TRBJ2-7; no reliable D call. Trimming took off 0 bases at V and 2 bases at J, with 9 bases between the two ends. CDR1 and CDR2 (germline): SGDLS, YYNGEE. The CDR3 length is 14 residues. CDR3: CASSVGEPTYEQYF. CDR3 in DNA: TGTGCCAGCAGCGTAGGTGAACCGACCTACGAGCAGTACTTC.

The rearrangement joins TRBV19 to TRBJ1-1; D gene unclear. This CDR3 comprises 13 residues. Per the germline V gene, CDR1 is LNHDA and CDR2 is SQIVND (reference sequence). The V end lost 2 bases, the J end lost 1 base, and 5 bases lay between the germline ends. The CDR3 nucleotides read TGTGCCAGTAGTATAAGGAGGAACACTGAAGCTTTCTTT. It translates to CASSIRRNTEAFF.

This chain joins TRBV14 and TRBJ2-1; D remains ambiguous. There are 12 residues in the CDR3. Trimming took 6 bases from V and 4 from J, leaving 7 bases between them. Germline values: CDR1 SGHDN, CDR2 FVKESK. CDR3 sequence: CASSPAYNEQFF. CDR3 coding DNA: TGTGCCAGCAGTCCCGCATACAATGAGCAGTTCTTC.

This clone was counted a few times. The CDR3 loop reads CATLRSGGRRTEAFF. CDR3 in DNA: TGTGCCACTCTCCGAAGTGGGGGAAGGAGGACTGAAGCTTTCTTT. J is TRBJ1-1 and V is TRBV28; weak D call: TRBD1 (5 bases). The length of the CDR3 is 15 residues. Germline V CDR1 and CDR2: MDHEN, SYDVKM. The V gene lost 10 bases and the J gene lost 5 bases, with 23 bases spanning the gap.

The rearrangement links TRBV5-5 to TRBJ1-5; 7 bases fit TRBD1. Germline V lookup: CDR1 SGHKS, CDR2 YYEKEE (reference sequence). V trimming: 4 bases; J trimming: 5 bases; junction bases outside the gene matches: 9. This CDR3 spans 15 amino acids. For the CDR3, the DNA is TGTGCCAGCAGCCCAAGGGGGGACAGTTATCAGCCCCAGCATTTT. Protein sequence: CASSPRGDSYQPQHF.

The CDR3 DNA follows: TGTGCCAGCAGCCCTTATGAAAGGGGCTACACCTTC. Translation: CASSPYERGYTF. V and J are TRBV2 and TRBJ1-2, with unresolved D. The CDR3 is made up of 12 amino acids. Germline CDR1 reads SNHLY; CDR2 reads FYNNEI. The ends were cut back, 6 bases at V and 8 bases at J, with 13 bases in the middle.

The chain is built from TRBV30 and TRBJ2-7, with D possibly being TRBD1 or TRBD2 (5 bases each). Germline CDR1 GTSNPN, CDR2 SVGIG (reference sequence). The CDR3 has 13 residues. The V end was cut by 3 bases, the J end by 6 bases, with 15 bases between. Here the CDR3 DNA reads TGTGCCTGGAGCCACGGAGGTGGGGGCGAGCAGTACTTC. Translating gives CAWSHGGGGEQYF.

This clone was seen a single time. The V call is TRBV7-6, the J call TRBJ1-5, with D uncertain. V was shortened by 2 bases and J by 5 bases, with 16 bases between the two germline ends. This CDR3 has 16 residues. Per the germline V gene, CDR1 is SGHVS and CDR2 is FNYEAQ. The CDR3 reads CASSLYWAFKDQPQHF. CDR3 nucleotide sequence: TGTGCCAGCAGCTTATATTGGGCCTTCAAGGATCAGCCCCAGCATTTT.

The rearrangement uses TRBV5-1 and TRBJ1-1; 7 nucleotides align to TRBD1. J lost 7 bases, V lost 6 bases, and 12 bases had no gene match. Per the germline V gene, CDR1 is SGHRS and CDR2 is YFSETQ. The CDR3 consists of 14 residues. The CDR3 sequence: CASKGAGANHEAFF. CDR3 bases: TGCGCCAGCAAGGGGGCAGGGGCAAATCATGAAGCTTTCTTT.

The V gene is TRBV3-1 (or the pseudogene TRBV3-2), the J gene TRBJ2-2, with D possibly being TRBD2 (5 bases). The CDR3 loop spans 16 amino acids. Germline V gene lookup returns CDR1 LGHDT and CDR2 YNNKEL (reference sequence). V lost 3 bases and J 1 base, leaving 12 bases between the germline ends. As DNA, the CDR3 is TGTGCCAGCAGCCAGGGAGCAGACATGAACACCGGGGAGCTGTTTTTT. Translation: CASSQGADMNTGELFF.

The chain combines TRBV7-6 with TRBJ1-3; no firm D call. The germline V gene has CDR1 SGHVS and CDR2 FNYEAQ. The CDR3 covers 14 residues. With 1 base removed from V and 4 bases from J, the gap between germline ends came to 8 bases. CDR3 DNA sequence: TGTGCCAGCAGCTTAGGGCAGACAGGAAACACCATATATTTT. Its protein product is CASSLGQTGNTIYF. The full variable domain, rest sourced from reference TRBV7-6 and TRBJ1-3, is GAGVSQSPRYKVTKRGQDVALRCDPISGHVSLYWYRQALGQGPEFLTYFNYEAQQDKSGLPNDRFSAERPEGSISTLTIQRTEQRDSAMYRCASSLGQTGNTIYFGEGSWLTVV.

This clone appeared a few times. The chain employs TRBV12-3 or TRBV12-4 and TRBJ2-5; D is possibly TRBD1 (6 bases). This CDR3 spans 13 amino acids. V was pared by 5 bases and J by 5 bases, with 12 bases between. CDR3 region: CASSPGAGETQYF. The CDR3 nucleotides are TGTGCCAGCAGTCCAGGGGCCGGCGAGACCCAGTACTTC.

The chain couples TRBV7-9 to TRBJ2-7; the D gene could be TRBD1 or TRBD2 (5 bases each). The CDR3 loop spans 13 amino acids. V was cut by 6 bases and J by 0 bases, with 9 bases left in between. CDR1 and CDR2 from the germline V gene are SEHNR and FQNEAQ (reference sequence). The CDR3 sequence: CASSRDGSYEQYF. CDR3 nucleotides: TGTGCCAGCAGTCGGGACGGCTCCTACGAGCAGTACTTC.

V gene TRBV6-5 combines with J gene TRBJ1-2, with no clear D. The V end lost 0 bases, the J end lost 8 bases, and 10 bases lay between the germline ends. CDR1 MNHEY and CDR2 SVGAGI come from the germline V gene. The CDR3 is 13 amino acids. The CDR3 protein is CASSYSRSWGYTF. In DNA, the CDR3 is TGTGCCAGCAGTTACTCGCGGAGTTGGGGCTACACCTTC.

J is TRBJ2-2 and V is TRBV27; possibly TRBD1 for D (5 bases). The V and J ends lost 6 bases and 0 bases respectively, with 17 bases between them. This CDR3 is 17 amino acids long. The germline V gene has CDR1 MNHEY and CDR2 SMNVEV (reference sequence). CDR3 loop: CASSPTTAGANTGELFF. CDR3 in DNA: TGTGCCAGCAGCCCCACGACAGCTGGGGCGAACACCGGGGAGCTGTTTTTT.

This clone occurred a few times. The chain links TRBV1 to TRBJ1-5; the D segment call TRBD1 is taken from the table without a DNA check. TRBV1 counts as a pseudogene. The CDR3 is 11 residues long. The chain's CDR3 is CTSSPNQPQHF. CDR3 sequence (DNA): TGCACCAGCAGCCCAAATCAGCCCCAGCATTTT.

The V and J genes are TRBV19 and TRBJ1-5; D possibly corresponds to TRBD1 (6 bases). V was cut by 2 bases and J by 0 bases, with 8 bases left in between. The CDR3 consists of 15 residues. In germline, CDR1 is LNHDA, CDR2 SQIVND (reference sequence). The CDR3 protein is CASSIPRGSNQPQHF. The CDR3, as DNA: TGTGCCAGTAGTATACCCAGGGGTAGCAATCAGCCCCAGCATTTT.

CDR3 sequence (DNA): TGTGCCAGCAGTATACTAGCGGGAGGGGTAGATACGCAGTATTTT. Its translation: CASSILAGGVDTQYF. The chain has TRBV27 and TRBJ2-3, with 13 bases fitting TRBD2. The J segment lost 5 bases and the V segment lost 5 bases, leaving 4 bases of the junction unmatched. Germline values: CDR1 MNHEY, CDR2 SMNVEV (reference sequence). CDR3 length: 15 residues.

V gene TRBV19 combines with J gene TRBJ2-7; TRBD2 aligns across 8 bases. The J segment lost 2 bases and the V segment lost 3 bases, leaving 6 bases of the junction unmatched. CDR1 and CDR2 from the germline V gene are LNHDA and SQIVND (reference sequence). This CDR3 comprises 15 residues. The chain's CDR3 is CASSIGAGETYEQYF. The CDR3 DNA follows: TGTGCCAGTAGTATCGGAGCGGGGGAGACCTACGAGCAGTACTTC. The full variable domain, with the rest looked up from reference TRBV19 and TRBJ2-7, is DGGITQSPKYLFRKEGQNVTLSCEQNLNHDAMYWYRQDPGQGLRLIYYSQIVNDFQKGDIAEGYSVSREKKESFPLTVTSAQKNPTAFYLCASSIGAGETYEQYFGPGTRLTVT.

The chain combines TRBV4-2 with TRBJ1-4; TRBD1 agrees at 7 bases. Germline assignment: CDR1 LGHNA and CDR2 YNFKEQ. The V and J ends lost 0 bases and 0 bases, in that order; junction bases with no gene match: 19. The CDR3 contains 22 residues. This CDR3 reads CASSQEEVYVRGEIATNEKLFF. In DNA form, the CDR3 reads TGTGCCAGCAGCCAAGAGGAAGTTTATGTCAGGGGGGAGATTGCAACTAATGAAAAACTGTTTTTT.

The chain joins TRBV12-3 or TRBV12-4 to TRBJ1-5, with a possible D match to TRBD1 (6 bases). V was trimmed by 6 bases and J by 5 bases, leaving 11 bases between them. The CDR3 runs to 13 residues. The CDR3 reads CASSPGAHQPQHF. CDR3 in DNA: TGTGCCAGCAGCCCGGGGGCTCATCAGCCCCAGCATTTT.

The chain uses TRBV27 and TRBJ1-1; 7 nucleotides agree with TRBD1. The V and J ends lost 4 bases and 4 bases, in that order; junction bases with no gene match: 3. There are 13 residues in the CDR3. In germline, CDR1 is MNHEY, CDR2 SMNVEV (reference sequence). This chain's CDR3 is CASSSGDSTEAFF. The CDR3 DNA is TGTGCCAGCAGTTCGGGGGACAGCACTGAAGCTTTCTTT.

The chain couples TRBV5-4 to TRBJ2-1, with 11 bases lining up with TRBD1. V lost 3 bases and J lost 8; bases outside the gene matches: 10. Germline V CDR1 and CDR2: SGHNT, YYREEE (reference sequence). The CDR3 is made up of 16 amino acids. CDR3 sequence: CASSSAPGQGVHEQFF. The CDR3 DNA reads TGTGCCAGCAGCTCCGCACCGGGACAGGGGGTCCATGAGCAGTTCTTC.

This clone was seen once. The rearrangement links TRBV16 to TRBJ1-1; D is unclear. CDR3 size: 13 residues. V gave up 3 bases and J gave up 6 bases, with 11 bases separating them. Germline CDR1 is KGHSY and CDR2 is FQNENV. The chain's CDR3 is CASSHTEDPEAFF. Written as DNA, the CDR3 is TGTGCCAGCAGCCACACAGAGGACCCTGAAGCTTTCTTT.

V gene TRBV24-1 combines with J gene TRBJ1-2; 7 nucleotides line up with TRBD1. CDR3 length: 15 residues. Germline V gives CDR1 KGHDR, CDR2 SFDVKD. Trimming at V came to 4 bases and at J to 11 bases, leaving 15 bases not matched to a gene. CDR3 nucleotides: TGTGCCACCAGTGACGCGAGGGGGCCAGAGGAGGCGTACACCTTC. It codes for CATSDARGPEEAYTF.

J is TRBJ2-7 and V is TRBV5-1, with 7 bases lining up with TRBD2. V lost 4 bases, J lost 6 bases, and 10 bases stayed unmatched. In germline, CDR1 is SGHRS, CDR2 YFSETQ. The CDR3 contains 14 residues. The CDR3 coding sequence is TGCGCCAGCAGCCCCGGACTAGATGTTTCCGAGCAGTACTTC. This encodes CASSPGLDVSEQYF.

V usage is TRBV28 and J usage is TRBJ1-6, with D possibly being TRBD1 (5 bases). Trimming pared 6 bases from V and 7 bases from J, leaving 19 bases between. Germline CDR1 and CDR2: MDHEN and SYDVKM. The CDR3 sequence is 16 residues long. The CDR3, as DNA: TGTGCCAGCAGCACCCGGGGTGGGAAGGGGAATTCACCCCTCCACTTT. This encodes CASSTRGGKGNSPLHF.